These 27 T cell receptor beta chains were all obtained from the same sample, sequenced in a study of T cells after yellow fever vaccination. TCRdb called the 5' RACE reads again in MiXCR, with one record for every CDR3 protein. The table includes hundreds of thousands of distinct CDR3 sequences, 8.5% to 9% detected once. This specimen was PBMCs, taken on the day of the first yellow fever vaccination. All receptors derive from a man younger than 30 who received the YFV17D yellow fever vaccine.

This clonotype was detected many times. The V and J genes are TRBV12-5 and TRBJ2-5; D remains ambiguous. Trimming removed 0 bases from V and 3 bases from J, with 8 bases in between. In germline, CDR1 is LGHNT, CDR2 FRNRAP. CDR3 length: 14 amino acids. The CDR3 sequence: CASGLVPGEETQYF. The CDR3 DNA reads as TGTGCTAGTGGTTTGGTACCTGGGGAAGAGACCCAGTACTTC.

This clonotype has just a few counts. The chain links TRBV20-1 to TRBJ2-7; 7 nucleotides match TRBD1. Germline V gene data show CDR1 as DFQATT and CDR2 as SNEGSKA (reference sequence). The trim removed 5 bases at V and 4 bases at J, leaving 8 bases unmatched. This CDR3 is built from 13 residues. CDR3 sequence reads: CSAEQGLGYEQYV. The CDR3 DNA reads TGCAGTGCTGAACAGGGGCTCGGATACGAGCAGTACGTC.

The V and J genes are TRBV7-2 and TRBJ2-1, with a possible D match to TRBD2 (5 bases). The V gene's germline CDR1 is SGHTA and CDR2 FQGNSA. This CDR3 comprises 15 residues. With 7 bases removed from V and 1 base from J, the gap between germline ends came to 14 bases. The DNA for the CDR3 is TGTGCCAGCACCGATCTCAGCGGATCCTACAATGAGCAGTTCTTC. Translating it yields CASTDLSGSYNEQFF.

V is TRBV6-1 and J is TRBJ2-5, with 11 bases aligning to TRBD2. The CDR3 runs 16 residues. Trimming took 5 bases from V and 5 from J; bases not matched to a gene: 10. Germline V gene sequence: CDR1 MNHNS, CDR2 SASEGT. The CDR3 protein is CASSQLSSGGLETQYF. The CDR3 nucleotides read TGTGCCAGCAGTCAGCTGTCTAGCGGGGGGTTGGAGACCCAGTACTTC.

This clonotype was seen ten or more times. The chain uses TRBV20-1 and TRBJ1-1, with D perhaps matching TRBD1 (5 bases). The CDR3 extends over 11 amino acids. Germline CDR1 is DFQATT and CDR2 is SNEGSKA (reference sequence). This CDR3 reads CSSDSYTEAFF. The CDR3 bases are TGCAGCTCCGACAGTTACACTGAAGCTTTCTTT.

This clonotype was recorded at least ten times. The chain joins TRBV5-6 to TRBJ2-3, with TRBD1 matching 9 bases. Germline CDR1 and CDR2: SGHDT and YYEEEE. The CDR3 contains 15 residues. V shed 6 bases and J 1 base; nucleotides not matched to a gene: 6. The CDR3 nucleotides read TGTGCCAGCATCACGAGGGACAGGGGCACAGATACGCAGTATTTT. The encoded protein is CASITRDRGTDTQYF.

This clonotype came up many times. The V and J genes are TRBV5-1 and TRBJ2-3; 15 bases are shared with TRBD2. Germline V CDR1 and CDR2: SGHRS, YFSETQ. Trimming cost V 5 bases and J 2 bases; bases outside gene matches: 9. The CDR3 has 18 residues. The CDR3 loop is CASSFPGLAGGPTDTQYF. CDR3 in DNA: TGCGCCAGCAGTTTTCCGGGACTAGCGGGGGGACCCACAGATACGCAGTATTTT. The variable domain in full, completed from reference TRBV5-1 and TRBJ2-3, reads KAGVTQTPRYLIKTRGQQVTLSCSPISGHRSVSWYQQTPGQGLQFLFEYFSETQRNKGNFPGRFSGRQFSNSRSEMNVSTLELGDSALYLCASSFPGLAGGPTDTQYFGPGTRLTVL.

The V gene is TRBV12-3 or TRBV12-4, the J gene TRBJ2-2; no clear D. Trimming pared 8 bases from V and 4 bases from J, leaving 8 bases between. The CDR3 totals 12 residues. The CDR3 region is CASRRRTGELFF. CDR3 coding DNA: TGTGCCAGCCGACGGCGCACCGGGGAGCTGTTTTTT.

Written as DNA, the CDR3 is TGTGCCAGCCAACGATGGACAGGGGCGTTAACCGAGCAGTACTTC. This codes for CASQRWTGALTEQYF. This chain connects TRBV6-2 or TRBV6-3 to TRBJ2-7, with 9 bases identical to TRBD1. CDR3 length: 15 amino acids. Germline V lookup: CDR1 MNHEY, CDR2 SVGEGT. V trimming: 8 bases; J trimming: 6 bases; junction bases outside the gene matches: 14.

This clonotype was observed a few times. This chain joins TRBV12-3 or TRBV12-4 and TRBJ2-3, with no clear D. The CDR3 is 14 amino acids. V lost 2 bases to trimming and J lost 6 bases, with 12 bases between them. In DNA form, the CDR3 reads TGTGCCAGCAGTTTATGGCCCCTATTGGATACGCAGTATTTT. As protein: CASSLWPLLDTQYF.

This clonotype was seen many times. The gene calls are TRBV7-2 and TRBJ2-1, with TRBD2 matching 7 bases. The germline V gene has CDR1 SGHTA and CDR2 FQGNSA. After removal of 3 bases from V and 15 bases from J, the junction contained 5 bases not matched to a gene. This CDR3 is 11 amino acids long. CDR3 sequence reads: CASSFLAVLFF. The CDR3 DNA reads TGTGCCAGCAGCTTTCTAGCGGTATTGTTCTTC.

V gene TRBV20-1 combines with J gene TRBJ2-2; D gene ambiguous. Looked up from germline, CDR1 is DFQATT and CDR2 is SNEGSKA (reference sequence). This CDR3 is built from 15 residues. Between the trimmed V and J ends, which lost 8 bases and 1 base, there was a span of 17 bases. This CDR3 is CSSPRAAGNTGELFF. The CDR3 region has the DNA TGCAGTTCCCCCCGCGCGGCAGGGAACACCGGGGAGCTGTTTTTT.

This clonotype was picked up a small number of times. This sequence joins TRBV29-1 and TRBJ2-5, with TRBD1 as a possible D gene (5 bases). V was clipped by 7 bases and J by 7 bases, with 10 bases between them. Germline V gene data show CDR1 as SQVTM and CDR2 as ANQGSEA. The CDR3 length is 10 residues. As DNA, the CDR3 is TGCAGCGGGATAGGGGTGACCCAGTACTTC. Translated, it gives CSGIGVTQYF.

In this sample, this clonotype turned up many times. V gene TRBV10-3 combines with J gene TRBJ2-7; 13 bases are a match to TRBD2. The V and J ends lost 6 bases and 3 bases, in that order; junction bases with no gene match: 11. The CDR3 extends over 17 amino acids. The germline V gene has CDR1 ENHRY and CDR2 SYGVKD. CDR3 protein: CAIRPTSGGTPRYEQYF. CDR3 sequence (DNA): TGTGCCATCAGGCCGACTAGCGGGGGGACTCCGCGCTACGAGCAGTACTTC.

The genes are TRBV11-3 and TRBJ2-1; D unresolved. Trimming removed 1 base at V and 0 bases at J, with 10 bases between. Germline V lookup: CDR1 SGHNT, CDR2 YENEEA. CDR3 length equals 16 residues. The CDR3 loop reads CASSLGLAISYNEQFF. The CDR3 coding sequence is TGTGCCAGCAGCTTAGGTCTGGCTATCTCCTACAATGAGCAGTTCTTC.

The chain combines TRBV5-6 with TRBJ2-3; D is possibly TRBD1 or TRBD2 (5 bases each). CDR3 length equals 17 residues. V lost 4 bases and J 0 bases, leaving 18 bases between the germline ends. In germline, CDR1 is SGHDT, CDR2 YYEEEE. CDR3 nucleotides: TGTGCCAGCAGCGTAGAGACCGGGACGGTTAGCACAGATACGCAGTATTTT. Its translation is CASSVETGTVSTDTQYF.

This clonotype was seen only a few times. This chain links TRBV6-5 with TRBJ1-6; no clear D gene. CDR1 and CDR2 (germline): MNHEY, SVGAGI. V was clipped by 8 bases and J by 0 bases, with 17 bases between them. The CDR3 loop spans 17 amino acids. CDR3 sequence: CASYTLRTSSYNSPLHF. The CDR3 bases are TGTGCCAGCTACACCTTAAGGACGAGCTCCTATAATTCACCCCTCCACTTT.

This clonotype was found a few times. V is TRBV20-1 and J is TRBJ2-2; 7 bases fit TRBD1. Germline V gene sequence: CDR1 DFQATT, CDR2 SNEGSKA (reference sequence). This CDR3 is built from 14 residues. After removal of 6 bases from V and 2 bases from J, the junction contained 6 bases not matched to a gene. The CDR3 spells CSAPGQPNTGELFF. The CDR3 DNA sequence: TGCAGTGCCCCGGGACAGCCAAACACCGGGGAGCTGTTTTTT.

The chain has TRBV21-1 and TRBJ2-7; the D call of TRBD2 is as the table states it, not checked on the DNA. TRBV21-1 represents a pseudogene. CDR3 size: 15 residues. The CDR3 bases are TGTGCCAGCAGCAAGCAGACGGAGGGAGTTCACGAGCAGTACGTC. Translation gives CASSKQTEGVHEQYV.

This clonotype was found once. The junction differs from germline at one of its ends, possibly a read error. This rearrangement joins TRBV28 to TRBJ1-6, with D possibly matching TRBD1 (5 bases). Looked up from germline, CDR1 is MDHEN and CDR2 is SYDVKM. This CDR3 contains 16 residues. The CDR3, as DNA: TGTGCCAGCTGGGGCGCAGCGAGTGGGTTCAATTCACCCCACCACTTT. It encodes CASWGAASGFNSPHHF.

This chain uses TRBV18 with TRBJ2-5, with 7 bases fitting TRBD2. This CDR3 has 19 residues. CDR1 is KGHSH and CDR2 is LQKENI in the germline V gene. The trim removed 5 bases at V and 3 bases at J, leaving 21 bases unmatched. For the CDR3, the DNA is TGTGCCAGCTCAAGCGGGACCCGAGGACGGGGGTTGGGAGAAGAGACCCAGTACTTC. As protein: CASSSGTRGRGLGEETQYF.

This clonotype was counted between two and nine times. The chain couples TRBV4-3 to TRBJ2-1; tentatively, D is TRBD2 (7 bases). From germline, CDR1 is LGHNA and CDR2 YSLEER. The CDR3 length is 13 residues. V lost 6 bases and J 7 bases, leaving 13 bases between the germline ends. The chain's CDR3 is CASRGGRGNEQFF. The CDR3 region has the DNA TGCGCCAGCAGAGGGGGGAGGGGAAATGAGCAGTTCTTC.

This clonotype was seen a handful of times. The rearrangement links TRBV3-1 to TRBJ1-1, with 7 bases that match TRBD1. CDR1 and CDR2 from the germline V gene are LGHDT and YNNKEL (reference sequence). Trimming at V came to 4 bases and at J to 5 bases, leaving 4 bases not matched to a gene. This CDR3 contains 13 residues. The chain's CDR3 is CASSLLQGTEAFF. CDR3 nucleotide sequence: TGTGCCAGCAGCCTCCTACAGGGGACTGAAGCTTTCTTT. Drawing the rest from reference TRBV3-1 and TRBJ1-1, the complete variable domain is DTAVSQTPKYLVTQMGNDKSIKCEQNLGHDTMYWYKQDSKKFLKIMFSYNNKELIINETVPNRFSPKSPDKAHLNLHINSLELGDSAVYFCASSLLQGTEAFFGQGTRLTVV.

This clonotype was recorded at least ten times. The chain has TRBV28 and TRBJ2-7; a weak D match, TRBD1 (6 bases). Trimming pared 7 bases from V and 0 bases from J, leaving 10 bases between. The V gene's germline CDR1 is MDHEN and CDR2 SYDVKM. The CDR3 is made up of 13 amino acids. The CDR3 sequence is CASMDRYSYEQYV. The CDR3 coding sequence is TGTGCCAGCATGGACAGATACTCCTACGAGCAGTACGTC.

CDR3 sequence (DNA): TGCAGTGCTAGAGATAGAGGGGGTTGGCACACTGAAGCTTTCTTT. It specifies CSARDRGGWHTEAFF. The rearrangement joins TRBV20-1 to TRBJ1-1; D might be TRBD1 (6 bases). Per the germline V gene, CDR1 is DFQATT and CDR2 is SNEGSKA (reference sequence). This CDR3 has 15 residues. V was trimmed by 0 bases and J by 3 bases, leaving 14 bases between them.

This rearrangement joins TRBV5-4 to TRBJ2-3, with D uncertain. V lost 4 bases, J lost 7 bases, and 10 bases lay in between. This CDR3 comprises 12 residues. Germline V gene data show CDR1 as SGHNT and CDR2 as YYREEE (reference sequence). CDR3 coding DNA: TGTGCCAGCAGCCACCCGAGCAATACGCAGTATTTT. Translation gives CASSHPSNTQYF.

This clonotype came up many times. The chain links TRBV7-9 to TRBJ2-7; 10 nucleotides align to TRBD2. The CDR3 runs 16 residues. Germline CDR1 reads SEHNR; CDR2 reads FQNEAQ (reference sequence). Trimming took 7 bases from V and 2 from J; bases not matched to a gene: 11. Here the CDR3 DNA reads TGTGCCAGCACCCGTAAAACTAGCGGGGCTCCCTACGAGCAGTACTTC. Protein sequence: CASTRKTSGAPYEQYF.